The clone carrying this T cell receptor beta chain was seen only a few times. No antigen is known for it. This specimen comes from a study of shared clonotypes between healthy human individuals. Donors were healthy HIV-negative adults without recent acute infections or vaccinations. A CD45RA-negative memory subset and a CD45RA+ naive subset were separated from the CD4+ cells. Findings and caveats of the study: Estimated richness was generally greater in naive than memory subsets. Even with large depth, rarefaction showed that sorted-subset sequencing was incomplete.

The method was immunoSEQ multiplex PCR; TCRdb's version includes in-frame clones alone and lacks a portion of them. The sample shows hundreds of thousands of clones, over 65% of them seen only once. The sequenced sample consisted of memory CD4+ T cells sorted from blood. As to subset: CD45RA-negative fraction. This receptor was obtained from a young woman in good health.

CDR3 protein: CASSYPNTGELFF. In DNA, the CDR3 is TGTGCCAGCAGTTACCCTAACACCGGGGAGCTGTTTTTT. This rearrangement joins TRBV27 to TRBJ2-2; D call uncertain. Trimming took 4 bases from V and 2 from J, leaving 5 bases between them. The germline gives CDR1 MNHEY, CDR2 SMNVEV (reference sequence). This CDR3 spans 13 amino acids.